The text below deals with one T cell receptor beta chain. CDR1 and CDR2 (germline): SQVTM, ANQGSEA. The CDR3 extends over 12 amino acids. This record comes from a study of CXCR3-negative and CXCR3-positive naive CD8 T cells. All TRB cDNA libraries came from 5' RACE performed with UMI labels. TCRdb reworked the 5' RACE reads into one entry per CDR3 protein, no DNA. The sample spans roughly 56,000 distinct CDR3 sequences; the ten largest clones claim more than 0.35%. The V call is TRBV29-1, the J call TRBJ2-2; there is no DNA to check the TCRdb D call of TRBD1. The sequencing sample was made of naive CXCR3- CD8+ T cells from blood. Subset: CD45RO-CCR7+CD27+CD95- naive CD8+ T cells lacking CXCR3 (TNR3-). The receptor was isolated from a human donor in good health. Some clones in this sample may be carry-over from other donors' samples. CDR3 region: CSADRGSGELFF.